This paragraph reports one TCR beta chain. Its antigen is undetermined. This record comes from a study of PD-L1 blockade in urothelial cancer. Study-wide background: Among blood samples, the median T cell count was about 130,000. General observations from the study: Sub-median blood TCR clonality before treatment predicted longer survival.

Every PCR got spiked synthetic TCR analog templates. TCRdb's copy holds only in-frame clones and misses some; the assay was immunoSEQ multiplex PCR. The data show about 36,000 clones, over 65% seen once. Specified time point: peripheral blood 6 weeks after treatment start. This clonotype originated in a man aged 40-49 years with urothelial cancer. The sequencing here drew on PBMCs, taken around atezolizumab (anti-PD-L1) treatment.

The CDR3 sequence: CASSQRTGYYEQYF. Written as DNA, the CDR3 is TGCGCCAGCAGCCAGAGGACAGGGTACTACGAGCAGTACTTC. The rearrangement links TRBV4-1 to TRBJ2-7, with TRBD1 matching over 8 bases. The CDR3 runs 14 residues. Germline values: CDR1 MGHRA, CDR2 YSYEKL. Losses at the gene ends were 3 bases for V and 3 bases for J; bases not matched to a gene: 4.